These 9 T cell receptor beta chains were sequenced from one sample in a study of chemoradiotherapy in HPV16-positive cancers. The assay was immunoSEQ multiplex PCR, and TCRdb's table has in-frame clones only and misses some. The sample holds some 12,000 clones; approximately 88% are singletons and the top ten take 2.4%. The sequenced sample was blood, obtained from a patient who underwent chemoradiotherapy. The receptor set was obtained from a human donor with HPV-associated anogenital cancer.

This rearrangement joins TRBV9 to TRBJ2-7; possibly TRBD1 for D (6 bases). The germline CDR1 and CDR2 sequences are SGDLS and YYNGEE. This CDR3 contains 15 residues. Trimming stripped 5 bases from V and 3 bases from J, with 18 bases between. The CDR3 reads CASSPLKQGHYEQYF. The CDR3 coding sequence is TGTGCCAGCAGTCCACTGAAACAGGGACACTACGAGCAGTACTTC.

This clone came up a few times. The chain uses TRBV4-1 and TRBJ2-2; no firm D call. CDR1 and CDR2 from the germline V gene are MGHRA and YSYEKL. V lost 2 bases to trimming and J lost 8 bases, with 21 bases between them. This CDR3 has 17 residues. The CDR3 sequence is CASSQSDLGFSAGELFF. CDR3 nucleotide sequence: TGCGCCAGCAGCCAATCGGATTTGGGTTTTTCGGCGGGGGAGCTGTTTTTT.

This chain uses TRBV29-1 with TRBJ2-7; unclear D gene. This CDR3 has 12 residues. Germline V gene sequence: CDR1 SQVTM, CDR2 ANQGSEA. V was cut by 2 bases and J by 5 bases, with 10 bases left in between. The chain's CDR3 is CSVELEIHEQYF. The DNA of the CDR3 is TGCAGCGTTGAATTGGAGATCCACGAGCAGTACTTC.

The genes are TRBV11-2 and TRBJ2-7; D gene uncertain. Germline V CDR1 and CDR2: SGHAT, FQNNGV. This CDR3 has 15 residues. V lost 1 base and J lost 4, with 14 bases in between. The CDR3 here is CASSLVGANYYEQYF. The CDR3, as DNA: TGTGCCAGCAGCTTAGTTGGTGCTAACTATTACGAGCAGTACTTC.

CDR3 sequence reads: CASRMKRTGDSNQPQHF. Written as DNA, the CDR3 is TGTGCCAGCAGGATGAAACGTACAGGGGATAGCAATCAGCCCCAGCATTTT. The chain couples TRBV6-4 to TRBJ1-5, with 7 bases matching TRBD1. Germline V gene sequence: CDR1 MRHNA, CDR2 SNTAGT. The CDR3 loop spans 17 amino acids. V trimming: 6 bases; J trimming: 0 bases; junction bases outside the gene matches: 11.

The V gene is TRBV7-2, the J gene TRBJ2-7, with 9 bases fitting TRBD2. The CDR3 extends over 15 amino acids. Germline CDR1 reads SGHTA; CDR2 reads FQGNSA. The ends lost 1 base at V and 3 bases at J; junction bases unmatched: 4. CDR3 in amino acids: CASSLGGGDHYEQYF. DNA for the CDR3: TGTGCCAGCAGCTTAGGCGGGGGGGACCACTACGAGCAGTACTTC.

The chain recombines TRBV11-2 with TRBJ2-7; D is possibly TRBD2 (6 bases). Trimming removed 6 bases at V and 2 bases at J, with 20 bases between. This CDR3 has 16 residues. CDR1 and CDR2 (germline): SGHAT, FQNNGV. The CDR3 sequence is CASSFGPGLSPYEQYF. Written as DNA, the CDR3 is TGTGCCAGCAGTTTTGGACCGGGACTCTCTCCCTACGAGCAGTACTTC.

The chain combines TRBV7-9 with TRBJ2-3; 7 bases are a match to TRBD1. V dropped 6 bases and J dropped 3; count of bases not matched to a gene: 12. Germline V lookup: CDR1 SEHNR, CDR2 FQNEAQ (reference sequence). The CDR3 is 16 residues long. This chain's CDR3 is CASRRSFEGATDTQYF. CDR3 bases: TGTGCCAGCAGGCGCAGCTTTGAGGGGGCAACAGATACGCAGTATTTT.

The genes are TRBV18 and TRBJ1-2; 9 positions match TRBD1. The length of the CDR3 is 15 residues. The trim removed 3 bases at V and 0 bases at J, leaving 2 bases unmatched. Germline-derived CDR1 and CDR2 are KGHSH and LQKENI. The CDR3 region has the DNA TGTGCCAGCTCACCGGGACAGGGAGCTAACTATGGCTACACCTTC. Amino acid sequence: CASSPGQGANYGYTF.